The text below deals with one TCR beta chain. Its antigen is undetermined. This sample is drawn from a study of cytomegalovirus exposure and HLA in healthy donors. Study-level findings and limits: TCR beta sequences numbering around 15,000 were associated with HLA alleles at 0.05 false discovery rate in a later analysis. Among the most significant clusters, several appeared linked to common viral pathogens in a later analysis.

The PCR ran on 60 Vbeta and 13 Jbeta primers. Sequenced by immunoSEQ multiplex PCR; TCRdb stores in-frame clones only, minus some. The repertoire holds about 160,000 clones, with 65% to 85% as singletons. The TCR was taken from a woman aged 40 to 50 in good health and CMV-seropositive. Sequenced sample: PBMCs.

The CDR3 loop is CASSFGAGGSDSPLHF. CDR3 nucleotide sequence: TGTGCCAGCAGCTTCGGGGCAGGGGGTAGTGATTCACCCCTCCACTTT. The V gene is TRBV5-6, the J gene TRBJ1-6; 7 bases are shared with TRBD1. The CDR3 has 16 amino acids. V lost 2 bases and J lost 8; bases outside the gene matches: 10. CDR1 is SGHDT and CDR2 is YYEEEE in the germline V gene.